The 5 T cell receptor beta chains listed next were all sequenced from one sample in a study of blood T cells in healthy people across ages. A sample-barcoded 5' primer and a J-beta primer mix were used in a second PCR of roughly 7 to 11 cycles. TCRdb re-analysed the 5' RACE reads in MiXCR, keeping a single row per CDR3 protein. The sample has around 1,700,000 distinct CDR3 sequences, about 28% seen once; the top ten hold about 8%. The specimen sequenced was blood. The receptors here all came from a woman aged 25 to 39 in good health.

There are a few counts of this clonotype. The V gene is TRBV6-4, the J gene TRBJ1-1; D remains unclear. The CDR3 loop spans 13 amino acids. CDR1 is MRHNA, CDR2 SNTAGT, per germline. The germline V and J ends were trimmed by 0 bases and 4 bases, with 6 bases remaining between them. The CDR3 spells CASSDSPGTEAFF. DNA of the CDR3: TGTGCCAGCAGTGACTCACCGGGCACTGAAGCTTTCTTT.

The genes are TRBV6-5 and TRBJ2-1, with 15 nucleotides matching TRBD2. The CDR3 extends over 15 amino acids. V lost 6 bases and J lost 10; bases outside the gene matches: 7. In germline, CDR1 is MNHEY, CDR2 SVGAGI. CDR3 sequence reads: CASSRTSGRAPEQFF. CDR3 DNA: TGTGCCAGCAGCCGGACTAGCGGGAGGGCTCCGGAGCAGTTCTTC.

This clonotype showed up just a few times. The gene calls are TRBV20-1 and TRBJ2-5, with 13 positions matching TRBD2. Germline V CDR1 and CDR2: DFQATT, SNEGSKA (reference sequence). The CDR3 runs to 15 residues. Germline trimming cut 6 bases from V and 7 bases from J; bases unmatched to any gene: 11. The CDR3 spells CSARGGLAGPPTQYF. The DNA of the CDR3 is TGCAGTGCCCGGGGGGGACTAGCGGGGCCCCCGACCCAGTACTTC.

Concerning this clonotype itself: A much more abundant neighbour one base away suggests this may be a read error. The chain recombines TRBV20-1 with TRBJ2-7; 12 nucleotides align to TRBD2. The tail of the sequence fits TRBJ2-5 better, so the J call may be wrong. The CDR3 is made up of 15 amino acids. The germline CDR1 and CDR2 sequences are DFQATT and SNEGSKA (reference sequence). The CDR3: CSTGRLAGDIETQYF. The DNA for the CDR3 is TGCAGTACTGGCCGACTAGCGGGAGATATAGAGACCCAGTACTTC.

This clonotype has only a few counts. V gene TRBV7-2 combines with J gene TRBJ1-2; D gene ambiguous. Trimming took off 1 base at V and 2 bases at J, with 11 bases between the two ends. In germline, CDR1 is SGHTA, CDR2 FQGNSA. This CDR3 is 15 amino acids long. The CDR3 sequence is CASSLESGWNYGYTF. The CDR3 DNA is TGTGCCAGCAGCTTAGAAAGTGGCTGGAACTATGGCTACACCTTC.